The clone carrying this T cell receptor (beta chain) was recorded only once. Its antigen is still unknown. Sequencing templates came from extracted RNA that was reverse transcribed into cDNA. TCRdb's table, derived via immunoSEQ multiplex PCR, lists solely in-frame clones and lacks some. The sample has roughly 190,000 clones; roughly 70% are singletons. The record originates from a study of CD8+ T cells in alopecia areata. Study outcomes and limitations: It was observed that many expanded lesional clones persisted in scalp and blood during tofacitinib.

The CDR3 consists of 11 residues. Germline loops: CDR1 DFQATT, CDR2 SNEGSKA (reference sequence). Deletions cut 6 bases from V and 7 bases from J, with 11 bases between. Noted treatment: oral pan-JAK inhibitor, 5-10 mg twice daily. In alopecia areata patients, both lesional scalp punch biopsies and peripheral blood were collected. From PBMCs, CD4+ and CD8+ T cells were sorted. Sequences were derived from CD4+ T cells sorted from blood, sampled between weeks 49 and 50, from a patient treated with tofacitinib. The sequence was collected from a human donor with alopecia areata. The chain combines TRBV20-1 with TRBJ2-3; D gene ambiguous. The chain's CDR3 is CSAPEGHTQYF. As DNA, the CDR3 is TGCAGTGCCCCCGAAGGCCATACGCAGTATTTT.